This T cell receptor (beta chain) was retrieved from a study of T-cell memory formation after mild COVID-19. Study-level findings and limits: A subset of responding clones appeared in pre-infection memory, suggesting cross-reactive memory joined.

This clonotype was observed a handful of times. The antigen is undetermined. Germline CDR1 SGHRS, CDR2 YFSETQ. This CDR3 has 13 amino acids. V was shortened by 5 bases and J by 8 bases, with 14 bases between the two germline ends. Using constant-segment primers, 5'RACE produced TCR alpha and TCR beta cDNA libraries carrying sample barcodes and UMIs. In TCRdb, the 5' RACE reads were re-called with MiXCR into one record per CDR3 protein. Altogether 430,000 or so distinct CDR3 sequences are present, 20% to 25% being singletons, with the ten largest covering 9.5% to 15%. The rearrangement joins TRBV5-1 to TRBJ2-1, with TRBD2 as a possible D gene (5 bases). The sequence came from an adult woman who had mild COVID-19 (a few samples of this study predate the infection). Cell type and time point are not known. Source material: PBMCs or a T cell subset sorted from them (not recorded which). The CDR3 DNA reads as TGCGCCAGCAGACCAGACTACTGGGATGAGCAGTTCTTC. Encoded protein: CASRPDYWDEQFF.